This is a list of T cell receptor beta chains from one sample in a study of blood T cell repertoires in COVID-19. Sequenced by immunoSEQ multiplex PCR; TCRdb stores in-frame clones only, minus some. The repertoire consists of 350,000 to 550,000 clones, with approximately 92% occurring once and the leading ten covering 1% to 1.3%. Specimen: PBMCs or T cells enriched from blood (not recorded which). The receptor set was obtained from a man younger than 40 who had recovered from COVID-19. Each CDR3 is given with its conserved first and last residue. A D gene is named only where the DNA matches it firmly. Clone size is stated in some rows and not others, as once, few, many or a class when expanded.

abundance	len	v_gene	d_gene	j_gene	CDR3aa	CDR3nt
-	17	TRBV10-3	TRBD1	TRBJ2-7	CAALPGQLELSSYEQYF	TGTGCCGCTTTGCCGGGACAGTTAGAATTGAGCTCCTACGAGCAGTACTTC
-	15	TRBV5-4	-	TRBJ2-7	CASSFTGLPSYEQYF	TGTGCCAGCAGCTTTACGGGACTTCCCTCCTACGAGCAGTACTTC
-	13	TRBV29-1	-	TRBJ2-5	CSAPARAGETQYF	TGCAGCGCCCCAGCGCGGGCGGGGGAGACCCAGTACTTC
-	14	TRBV2	-	TRBJ1-4	CASSERRVGEKLFF	TGTGCCAGCAGTGAAAGGAGGGTGGGCGAAAAACTGTTTTTT
few	14	TRBV5-1	-	TRBJ1-1	CASSLREMNTEAFF	TGCGCCAGCAGCTTGCGCGAGATGAACACTGAAGCTTTCTTT
-	13	TRBV5-4	TRBD1	TRBJ2-7	CASTDRVDNEQYF	TGTGCCAGCACTGACAGGGTAGACAACGAGCAGTACTTC
-	16	TRBV30	TRBD2	TRBJ2-1	CAWSVPTSGRHNEQFF	TGTGCCTGGAGTGTACCGACTAGCGGGAGGCATAATGAGCAGTTCTTC
-	13	TRBV12-3/TRBV12-4	TRBD1	TRBJ1-5	CASSSDRDQPQHF	TGTGCCAGTTCTTCGGACAGGGACCAGCCCCAGCATTTT
-	14	TRBV19	-	TRBJ2-1	CASSIDQLANEQFF	TGTGCCAGTAGTATAGATCAACTAGCAAATGAGCAGTTCTTC
-	14	TRBV3-1/TRBV3-2	TRBD1	TRBJ1-5	CASSSGTGAQPQHF	TGTGCCAGCAGCTCCGGGACAGGGGCTCAGCCCCAGCATTTT
few	15	TRBV27	-	TRBJ1-6	CASNARSSYNSPLHF	TGTGCCAGCAACGCCCGGAGCTCCTATAATTCACCCCTCCACTTT
-	16	TRBV28	-	TRBJ1-5	CASSLSLGLAHQPQHF	TGTGCCAGCAGTTTATCCCTGGGACTTGCCCATCAGCCCCAGCATTTT
-	14	TRBV19	TRBD2	TRBJ2-2	CASSTSGGTGELFF	TGTGCCAGTAGTACCTCGGGGGGCACCGGGGAGCTGTTTTTT
-	14	TRBV28	TRBD1	TRBJ2-7	CASRRRQGPYEQYF	TGTGCCAGCAGGAGGAGACAGGGTCCCTACGAGCAGTACTTC
once	14	TRBV28	TRBD2	TRBJ2-7	CASRSTSGSSEQYF	TGTGCCAGCAGGTCGACTAGCGGGAGTTCCGAGCAGTACTTC
-	16	TRBV9	TRBD2	TRBJ2-3	CASSGRLAGKTDTQYF	TGTGCCAGCAGCGGGAGACTAGCGGGAAAAACAGATACGCAGTATTTT
-	19	TRBV7-6	TRBD2	TRBJ2-1	CASSLFPSVAGETYNEQFF	TGTGCCAGCAGCTTATTTCCCAGTGTAGCGGGAGAGACCTACAATGAGCAGTTCTTC
-	16	TRBV18	TRBD1	TRBJ2-3	CASSRRTGATTDTQYF	TGTGCCAGCTCACGCCGGACAGGCGCTACCACAGATACGCAGTATTTT
-	15	TRBV4-2	TRBD1	TRBJ1-6	CASSQEGTANSPLHF	TGTGCCAGCAGCCAAGAAGGGACAGCAAATTCACCCCTCCACTTT
-	15	TRBV21-1	-	TRBJ1-1	CASSKENQGDTEAFF	TGTGCCAGCAGCAAAGAGAACCAGGGTGACACTGAAGCTTTCTTT
-	15	TRBV5-1	TRBD1	TRBJ1-6	CASSLGQGDGSPLHF	TGCGCCAGCAGCTTGGGACAGGGTGATGGTTCACCCCTCCACTTT
-	15	TRBV10-3	-	TRBJ1-6	CAISDLDPKESPLHF	TGTGCCATCAGTGACCTCGATCCTAAGGAGTCACCCCTCCACTTT
-	15	TRBV5-1	TRBD1	TRBJ1-5	CASSLVGGGDQPQHF	TGCGCCAGCAGCTTGGTCGGAGGGGGCGATCAGCCCCAGCATTTT
-	14	TRBV7-6	-	TRBJ1-2	CASSPGEPNYGYTF	TGTGCCAGCAGCCCGGGGGAACCTAACTATGGCTACACCTTC
-	14	TRBV27	TRBD2	TRBJ2-1	CASRETSGRSEQFF	TGTGCCAGCAGGGAGACTAGCGGGAGGAGTGAGCAGTTCTTC
once	17	TRBV18	TRBD1	TRBJ1-3	CASSPGTGVNSGNTIYF	TGTGCCAGCTCCCCCGGGACAGGGGTAAACTCTGGAAACACCATATATTTT
-	15	TRBV18	TRBD1	TRBJ2-3	CASSLTGVMVDTQYF	TGTGCCAGCTCACTGACAGGGGTTATGGTAGATACGCAGTATTTT
-	13	TRBV28	TRBD1	TRBJ1-1	CATKGQMNTEAFF	TGTGCCACCAAGGGACAGATGAACACTGAAGCTTTCTTT
-	17	TRBV11-2	TRBD2	TRBJ2-1	CASSLAPGLAGYNEQFF	TGTGCCAGCAGCTTAGCCCCGGGACTAGCGGGCTACAATGAGCAGTTCTTC
-	13	TRBV7-8	TRBD1	TRBJ1-3	CASSFSWDRDIYF	TGTGCCAGCAGCTTTTCCTGGGACAGGGACATATATTTT
-	13	TRBV11-2	-	TRBJ1-1	CASSPISGTEAFF	TGTGCCAGCAGCCCCATATCAGGCACTGAAGCTTTCTTT
-	13	TRBV28	-	TRBJ2-7	CASKWQSAYEQYF	TGTGCCAGTAAGTGGCAGTCCGCCTACGAGCAGTACTTC
-	18	TRBV21-1	-	TRBJ1-3	CASSKRTGTGVSGNTIYF	TGTGCCAGCAGCAAAAGGACCGGGACAGGGGTATCTGGAAACACCATATATTTT
-	11	TRBV10-1	-	TRBJ1-2	CASSFVGGYTF	TGCGCCAGCAGTTTCGTGGGCGGCTACACCTTC
-	16	TRBV7-2	-	TRBJ1-2	CASSFHRDWAGYGYTF	TGTGCCAGCAGCTTTCACAGGGATTGGGCCGGCTATGGCTACACCTTC
-	15	TRBV6-2/TRBV6-3	TRBD1	TRBJ2-5	CASSIWDRVLETQYF	TGTGCCAGCAGTATTTGGGACAGGGTCCTTGAGACCCAGTACTTC
-	11	TRBV29-1	-	TRBJ1-2	CSVDVNYGYTF	TGCAGCGTTGACGTGAACTATGGCTACACCTTC
-	12	TRBV20-1	TRBD1	TRBJ2-3	CSASPRGDTQYF	TGCAGTGCTAGTCCCAGGGGGGATACGCAGTATTTT
once	16	TRBV5-1	TRBD2	TRBJ2-2	CASTRLAGEVTGELFF	TGCGCCAGCACCCGACTAGCGGGAGAAGTCACCGGGGAGCTGTTTTTT
-	19	TRBV27	TRBD2	TRBJ2-1	CASSLSSILAGAGYNEQFF	TGTGCCAGCAGTTTATCCTCCATTTTAGCGGGAGCCGGGTACAATGAGCAGTTCTTC
-	15	TRBV11-2	TRBD2	TRBJ2-1	CASSWGLAGANEQFF	TGTGCCAGCAGCTGGGGACTAGCGGGAGCCAATGAGCAGTTCTTC
-	17	TRBV6-1	-	TRBJ1-6	CASSETGVGSYNSPLHF	TGTGCCAGCAGTGAGACAGGCGTCGGCTCCTATAATTCACCCCTCCACTTT
-	15	TRBV6-1	TRBD1	TRBJ1-4	CASSEATGVSEKLFF	TGTGCCAGCAGTGAAGCGACAGGGGTATCGGAAAAACTGTTTTTT
-	12	TRBV24-1	TRBD1	TRBJ2-2	CAIQGGTGELFF	TGTGCCATACAGGGGGGCACCGGGGAGCTGTTTTTT
-	13	TRBV28	TRBD1	TRBJ1-6	CASSRQGNSPLHF	TGTGCCAGCTCACGACAGGGAAATTCACCCCTCCACTTT
-	16	TRBV19	TRBD2	TRBJ2-1	CASSLSTSGRAGEQFF	TGTGCCAGTAGCCTATCGACTAGCGGGAGGGCTGGTGAGCAGTTCTTC
many	13	TRBV24-1	-	TRBJ2-5	CATSDGFRETQYF	TGTGCCACCAGTGACGGGTTTCGAGAGACCCAGTACTTC
-	15	TRBV28	-	TRBJ1-5	CASRPGGSGNQPQHF	TGTGCCAGCAGACCGGGTGGAAGTGGTAATCAGCCCCAGCATTTT
once	18	TRBV4-1	TRBD1	TRBJ2-1	CASSLSGTGGKSYNEQFF	TGCGCCAGCAGCTTATCCGGGACAGGGGGGAAGTCCTACAATGAGCAGTTCTTC
few	15	TRBV25-1	-	TRBJ1-5	CASSCRDKSNQPQHF	TGTGCCAGCAGTTGCCGGGACAAGAGCAATCAGCCCCAGCATTTT
-	16	TRBV5-1	TRBD2	TRBJ2-3	CASSFGTSGDTDTQYF	TGCGCCAGCAGCTTCGGGACTAGCGGGGACACAGATACGCAGTATTTT
-	17	TRBV10-3	TRBD1	TRBJ2-4	CAISDPGQGLAKNIQYF	TGTGCCATCAGTGATCCTGGACAGGGTCTAGCCAAAAACATTCAGTACTTC
-	16	TRBV3-1/TRBV3-2	-	TRBJ2-5	CASSQDSGSGQETQYF	TGTGCCAGCAGCCAAGATAGTGGGAGTGGACAAGAGACCCAGTACTTC
-	13	TRBV30	-	TRBJ2-3	CAWSVSSVDTQYF	TGTGCCTGGAGTGTCTCTAGTGTGGATACGCAGTATTTT
few	15	TRBV24-1	-	TRBJ1-5	CATSDRDTGPQPQHF	TGTGCCACCAGTGATAGGGACACCGGCCCTCAGCCCCAGCATTTT
-	16	TRBV23-1	TRBD1	TRBJ2-7	CASSTIEGTGNSEQYF	TGCGCCAGCAGTACAATCGAGGGGACAGGTAACAGCGAGCAGTACTTC
-	19	TRBV12-5	TRBD2	TRBJ2-1	CASGLVTTPGTSGSGEQFF	TGTGCTAGTGGTTTGGTAACAACGCCCGGGACTAGCGGGAGTGGAGAGCAGTTCTTC
few	16	TRBV28	-	TRBJ2-4	CASSSTPQLAKNIQYF	TGTGCCAGCAGTTCGACGCCACAGTTAGCCAAAAACATTCAGTACTTC
once	16	TRBV6-1	TRBD2	TRBJ2-1	CASSGWTSGAYNEQFF	TGTGCCAGCAGTGGGTGGACTAGCGGCGCCTACAATGAGCAGTTCTTC
-	14	TRBV13	-	TRBJ1-1	CASSLRTENTEAFF	TGTGCCAGCAGCTTACGGACAGAGAACACTGAAGCTTTCTTT